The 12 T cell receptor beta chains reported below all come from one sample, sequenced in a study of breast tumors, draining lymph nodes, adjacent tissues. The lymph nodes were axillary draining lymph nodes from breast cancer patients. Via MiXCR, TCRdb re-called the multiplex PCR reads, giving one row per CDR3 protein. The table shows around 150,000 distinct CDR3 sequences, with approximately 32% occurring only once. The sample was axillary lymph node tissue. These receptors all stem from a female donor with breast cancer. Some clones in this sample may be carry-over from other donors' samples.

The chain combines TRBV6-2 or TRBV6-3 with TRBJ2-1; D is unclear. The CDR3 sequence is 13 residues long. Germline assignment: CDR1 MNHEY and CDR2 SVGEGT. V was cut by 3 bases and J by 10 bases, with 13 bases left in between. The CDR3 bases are TGTGCCAGCAGTTATGTTCCCAGACCAGAGCAGTTCTTC. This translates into CASSYVPRPEQFF.

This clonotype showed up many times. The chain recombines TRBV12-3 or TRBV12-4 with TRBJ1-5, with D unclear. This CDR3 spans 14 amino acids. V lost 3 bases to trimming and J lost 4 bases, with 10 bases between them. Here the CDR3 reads CASSLWGGNQPQHF. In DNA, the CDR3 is TGTGCCAGCAGTTTGTGGGGAGGGAATCAGCCCCAGCATTTT.

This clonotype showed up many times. The CDR3 loop is CASSPRDREGSPLHF. CDR3 DNA sequence: TGTGCCAGCAGCCCCCGGGATAGGGAAGGGTCACCCCTCCACTTT. This chain joins TRBV7-6 and TRBJ1-6; D remains unclear. The germline gives CDR1 SGHVS, CDR2 FNYEAQ. V was trimmed by 5 bases and J by 10 bases, leaving 18 bases between them. CDR3 length: 15 amino acids.

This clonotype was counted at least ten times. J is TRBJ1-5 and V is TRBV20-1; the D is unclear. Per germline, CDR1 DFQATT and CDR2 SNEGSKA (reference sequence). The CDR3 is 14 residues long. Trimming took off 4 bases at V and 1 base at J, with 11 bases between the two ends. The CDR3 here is CSAIGRRSNQPQHF. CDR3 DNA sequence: TGCAGTGCTATCGGAAGGAGAAGCAATCAGCCCCAGCATTTT.

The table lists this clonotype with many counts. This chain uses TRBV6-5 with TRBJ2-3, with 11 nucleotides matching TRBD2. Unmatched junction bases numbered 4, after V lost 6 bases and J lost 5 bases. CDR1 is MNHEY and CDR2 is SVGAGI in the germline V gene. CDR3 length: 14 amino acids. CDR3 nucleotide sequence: TGTGCCAGCAGGCCTAGCGGGGGGAAAGATACGCAGTATTTT. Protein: CASRPSGGKDTQYF.

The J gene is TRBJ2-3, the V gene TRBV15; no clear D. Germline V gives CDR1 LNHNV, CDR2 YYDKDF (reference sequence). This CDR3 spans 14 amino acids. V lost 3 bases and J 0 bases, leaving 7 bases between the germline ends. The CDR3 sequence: CATSSEPSTDTQYF. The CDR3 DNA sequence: TGTGCCACCAGCAGTGAACCAAGCACAGATACGCAGTATTTT.

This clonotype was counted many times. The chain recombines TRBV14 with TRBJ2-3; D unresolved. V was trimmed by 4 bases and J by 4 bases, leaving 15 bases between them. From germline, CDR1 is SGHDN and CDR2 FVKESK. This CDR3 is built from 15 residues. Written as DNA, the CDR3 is TGTGCCAGCAGCCTCTCTCCGGCTAACTCAGATACGCAGTATTTT. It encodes CASSLSPANSDTQYF. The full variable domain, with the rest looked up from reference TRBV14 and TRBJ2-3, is EAGVTQFPSHSVIEKGQTVTLRCDPISGHDNLYWYRRVMGKEIKFLLHFVKESKQDESGMPNNRFLAERTGGTYSTLKVQPAELEDSGVYFCASSLSPANSDTQYFGPGTRLTVL.

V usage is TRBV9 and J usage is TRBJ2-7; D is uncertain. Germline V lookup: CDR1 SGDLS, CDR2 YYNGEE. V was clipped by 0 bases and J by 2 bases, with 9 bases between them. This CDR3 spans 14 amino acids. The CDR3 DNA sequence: TGTGCCAGCAGCGTAGTTGGGGAAGCCTACGAGCAGTACTTC. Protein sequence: CASSVVGEAYEQYF.

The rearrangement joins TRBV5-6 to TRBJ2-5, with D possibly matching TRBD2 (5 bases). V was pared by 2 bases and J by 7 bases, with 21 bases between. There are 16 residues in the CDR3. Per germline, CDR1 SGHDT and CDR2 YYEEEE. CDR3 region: CASSFDGGGPEGTQYF. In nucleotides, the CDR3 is TGTGCCAGCAGCTTCGACGGTGGAGGACCCGAGGGGACCCAGTACTTC.

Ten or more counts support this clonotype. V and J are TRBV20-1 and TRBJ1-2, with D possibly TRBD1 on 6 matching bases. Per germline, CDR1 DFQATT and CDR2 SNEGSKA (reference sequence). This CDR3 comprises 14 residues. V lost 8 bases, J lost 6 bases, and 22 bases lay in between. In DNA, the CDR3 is TGCAGTCCCTACTCTATACAGGGAAGAGATGGCTACACCTTC. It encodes CSPYSIQGRDGYTF.

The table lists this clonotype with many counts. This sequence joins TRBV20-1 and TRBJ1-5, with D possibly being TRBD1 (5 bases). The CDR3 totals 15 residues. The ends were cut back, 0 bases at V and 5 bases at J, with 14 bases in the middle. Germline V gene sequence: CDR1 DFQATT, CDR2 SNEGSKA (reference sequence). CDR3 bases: TGCAGTGCTAGAGATCGGGGGAATCGACATCAGCCCCAGCATTTT. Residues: CSARDRGNRHQPQHF.

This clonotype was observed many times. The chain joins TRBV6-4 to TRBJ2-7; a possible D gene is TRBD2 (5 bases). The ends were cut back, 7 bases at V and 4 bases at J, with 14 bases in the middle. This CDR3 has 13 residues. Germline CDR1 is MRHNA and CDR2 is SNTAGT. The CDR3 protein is CASNVGVWYEQYV. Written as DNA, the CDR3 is TGTGCCAGCAATGTCGGGGTTTGGTACGAGCAGTACGTC.